Below are 9 T cell receptor beta chains sequenced from a single sample in a study of PD-L1 blockade in urothelial cancer. Method: immunoSEQ multiplex PCR; TCRdb's copy keeps in-frame clones and lacks some. Of 130,000 or so clones listed, about 81% are singletons. Time point of the sample: pretreatment peripheral blood. Source: PBMCs, taken around atezolizumab (anti-PD-L1) treatment. These receptors came from a man aged 45 to 65 with urothelial cancer.

The CDR3, as DNA: TGTGCCAGCAGCGTAGGGCTAGCGGGAGCGCTAGGGGCAGATACGCAGTATTTT. Its translation is CASSVGLAGALGADTQYF. The gene calls are TRBV9 and TRBJ2-3, with 10 positions matching TRBD2. The V segment lost 0 bases and the J segment 4 bases; nucleotides outside the gene matches: 11. The CDR3 sequence is 18 residues long. Germline V lookup: CDR1 SGDLS, CDR2 YYNGEE.

To note about this clone: At one end the junction does not follow the germline gene, possibly because of a read error. This rearrangement joins TRBV30 to TRBJ1-5, with 8 bases aligning to TRBD1. The germline gives CDR1 GTSNPN, CDR2 SVGIG (reference sequence). This CDR3 has 15 residues. The CDR3 DNA reads TGTGCCTGGAACCCACCCGACAGGGGCAAACAGCCCCAGCATTTT. This gives the protein CAWNPPDRGKQPQHF.

This chain links TRBV5-8 with TRBJ1-5; D unresolved. The CDR3 loop spans 12 amino acids. The V gene's germline CDR1 is SGHTS and CDR2 YDEGEE. V gave up 2 bases and J gave up 3 bases, with 3 bases separating them. CDR3 region: CASSFNNQPQHF. The CDR3 region has the DNA TGTGCCAGCAGCTTCAACAATCAGCCCCAGCATTTT.

The chain recombines TRBV28 with TRBJ2-7, with TRBD2 matching 13 bases. Germline values: CDR1 MDHEN, CDR2 SYDVKM. This CDR3 is built from 16 residues. J was trimmed by 3 bases and V by 5 bases; bases with no gene match: 7. This chain's CDR3 is CASSTGTSGANYEQYF. The DNA of the CDR3 is TGTGCCAGCAGTACCGGGACTAGCGGGGCTAACTACGAGCAGTACTTC.

Details on this clone: The junction differs from germline at one of its ends, possibly a read error. The rearrangement uses TRBV2 and TRBJ2-7; possibly TRBD2 for D (5 bases). The CDR3 contains 14 residues. The germline V gene encodes CDR1 SNHLY and CDR2 FYNNEI. DNA for the CDR3: TGTGCCAGCAGTGACCACGGAGGTATCTACGAGCAGTGCTTC. Translation: CASSDHGGIYEQCF.

The chain links TRBV4-1 to TRBJ2-7; TRBD2 matches 9 bases. Per the germline V gene, CDR1 is MGHRA and CDR2 is YSYEKL. The V segment lost 1 base and the J segment 2 bases; nucleotides outside the gene matches: 9. This CDR3 is built from 17 residues. Written as DNA, the CDR3 is TGCGCCAGCAGCCAAGGGTTCAGCGGGAGGACCCCCTACGAGCAGTACTTC. It encodes CASSQGFSGRTPYEQYF.

This clone has a handful of counts. V gene TRBV12-1 combines with J gene TRBJ2-2; no check of the table's D call, TRBD2, against the DNA was made. TRBV12-1 is noted as a pseudogene. The CDR3 sequence is 16 residues long. The CDR3 loop reads CASSFEVAGAAWELFF. The DNA of the CDR3 is TGTGCCAGCAGCTTTGAGGTGGCGGGAGCGGCTTGGGAGCTGTTTTTT.

This clone occurred a few times. V usage is TRBV5-4 and J usage is TRBJ1-6; 9 nucleotides align to TRBD1. Per germline, CDR1 SGHNT and CDR2 YYREEE (reference sequence). The V gene end was trimmed by 4 bases and the J gene end by 7 bases; junction bases not matched to a gene: 6. The CDR3 length is 15 residues. The CDR3 spells CASSTWTGANSPLHF. The CDR3, as DNA: TGTGCCAGCAGCACCTGGACAGGGGCGAATTCACCCCTCCACTTT.

V and J are TRBV7-9 and TRBJ1-3, with D tentatively TRBD1 (6 bases). Germline V gene sequence: CDR1 SEHNR, CDR2 FQNEAQ (reference sequence). CDR3 length: 16 amino acids. Trimming removed 5 bases at V and 0 bases at J, with 14 bases between. The CDR3 nucleotides are TGTGCCAGCAGCGGACTCGACAGGAGCTCTGGAAACACCATATATTTT. It codes for CASSGLDRSSGNTIYF.